This TCR beta chain was identified during a study of OX40 agonist ivuxolimab in advanced cancers. In the study overall: The patients' treatment was ivuxolimab, an agonistic anti-OX40 (CD134) antibody.

Patients were ruled out by autoimmune disease history or systemic immunosuppression. Patients had blood sampled at baseline and again on cycle 4 day 1 and cycle 7 day 1. The repertoire was sequenced with immunoSEQ multiplex PCR; TCRdb's copy has only in-frame clones and lacks some. Of some 120,000 clones in the sample, around 92% were seen once. Germline CDR1 reads MDHEN; CDR2 reads SYDVKM. V lost 6 bases and J 12 bases, leaving 20 bases between the germline ends. The CDR3 spans 13 residues. This TCR was recovered from an adult with an advanced solid tumor such as melanoma, head and neck, liver or kidney cancer. The input for sequencing was CD4+ or CD8+ T cells sorted from blood, taken in a trial of the OX40 agonist ivuxolimab. The chain uses TRBV28 and TRBJ1-2; no definite D call. This CDR3 is CASSPGIPWLNTF. In DNA form, the CDR3 reads TGTGCCAGCAGCCCCGGGATACCCTGGTTGAACACCTTC.